This T cell receptor beta chain was documented in a study of blood T cell repertoires in COVID-19. Across the whole study: Samples taken during acute and convalescent COVID-19 were collected in the United States, Italy and Spain. T cells, B-cell-depleted T cells, or PBMCs provided the cDNA or gDNA that served as material.

Original handling: Estimates of nucleated cell counts were drawn from the amplification of reference gene primers. Clones were sequenced by immunoSEQ multiplex PCR, and TCRdb holds only the in-frame ones, with some missing. V, J and clone size reflect that table, while D and trimming were determined from the DNA. The sample lists 70,000 to 95,000 clones; more than 80% were seen once. There are 13 residues in the CDR3. Trimming cost V 9 bases and J 3 bases, with 14 bases left between them. Germline assignment: CDR1 KGHDR and CDR2 SFDVKD. The source material was peripheral blood. The source is a human donor in a cohort sampled during active COVID-19. V usage is TRBV24-1 and J usage is TRBJ2-7; TRBD2 might be the D (6 bases). In DNA form, the CDR3 reads TGTGCCACCTCGCGGGGCCCGCTCTACGAGCAGTACTTC. Protein sequence: CATSRGPLYEQYF.